One and the same sample provided the 8 T cell receptor beta chains below, sequenced in a study of T cell responses to AZD1222 COVID-19 vaccine. Repertoires were generated with immunoSEQ multiplex PCR, while TCRdb's copy carries only in-frame clones and drops some. The sample consists of some 72,000 clones, around 90% of them appearing once. The sequencing here drew on peripheral blood, taken on day 0 of MenACWY control vaccination. These receptors all stem from an adult in good health.

The genes are TRBV5-5 and TRBJ1-5; no firm D call. CDR3 length equals 14 residues. The germline V and J ends were trimmed by 0 bases and 4 bases, with 8 bases remaining between them. Germline CDR1 reads SGHKS; CDR2 reads YYEKEE (reference sequence). The CDR3 DNA reads as TGTGCCAGCAGCTTGGGTTCGGGAAATCAGCCCCAGCATTTT. Translating it yields CASSLGSGNQPQHF.

The CDR3 protein is CASGLVSRGGGYTF. CDR3 in DNA: TGTGCTAGTGGTTTGGTATCCCGAGGGGGCGGCTACACCTTC. The V and J genes are TRBV12-5 and TRBJ1-2; TRBD1 matches at 7 bases. The V segment lost 0 bases and the J segment 8 bases; nucleotides outside the gene matches: 6. CDR3 size: 14 residues. Germline V lookup: CDR1 LGHNT, CDR2 FRNRAP. The whole variable domain, remainder taken from reference TRBV12-5 and TRBJ1-2, is DARVTQTPRHKVTEMGQEVTMRCQPILGHNTVFWYRQTMMQGLELLAYFRNRAPLDDSGMPKDRFSAEMPDATLATLKIQPSEPRDSAVYFCASGLVSRGGGYTFGSGTRLTVV.

The chain joins TRBV5-6 to TRBJ2-5; D is perhaps TRBD2 (6 bases). CDR1 and CDR2 (germline): SGHDT, YYEEEE. The germline V and J ends were trimmed by 5 bases and 5 bases, with 7 bases remaining between them. CDR3 length: 11 amino acids. CDR3 sequence: CASSGGETQYF. The CDR3 coding sequence is TGTGCCAGCAGTGGAGGGGAGACCCAGTACTTC.

The chain has TRBV2 and TRBJ1-5, with 7 nucleotides matching TRBD1. The germline gives CDR1 SNHLY, CDR2 FYNNEI. V trimming: 2 bases; J trimming: 2 bases; junction bases outside the gene matches: 3. This CDR3 is built from 15 residues. This CDR3 is CASSEKGAGNQPQHF. CDR3 nucleotide sequence: TGTGCCAGCAGTGAAAAGGGGGCCGGCAATCAGCCCCAGCATTTT.

This chain connects TRBV3-1 (or the pseudogene TRBV3-2) to TRBJ2-5; D may match TRBD1 or TRBD2 (5 bases each). This CDR3 is built from 13 residues. Germline CDR1 and CDR2: LGHDT and YNNKEL (reference sequence). Trimming stripped 5 bases from V and 1 base from J, with 8 bases between. In nucleotides, the CDR3 is TGTGCCAGCAGCTCGGGGCCCCAAGAGACCCAGTACTTC. Protein product: CASSSGPQETQYF.

The rearrangement uses TRBV6-5 and TRBJ1-5; D may be TRBD1 (5 bases). This CDR3 region has 13 residues. V lost 6 bases and J 4 bases, leaving 10 bases between the germline ends. Germline CDR1 and CDR2: MNHEY and SVGAGI. DNA of the CDR3: TGTGCCAGCAGACCGACAGCAAATCAGCCCCAGCATTTT. Its translation: CASRPTANQPQHF.

This chain joins TRBV11-2 and TRBJ2-2; D is uncertain. Trimming took 2 bases from V and 9 from J, leaving 7 bases between them. There are 12 residues in the CDR3. Germline V gene sequence: CDR1 SGHAT, CDR2 FQNNGV. DNA of the CDR3: TGTGCCAGCAGCTTATTCGTGAGGGAGCTGTTTTTT. Translating it yields CASSLFVRELFF.

V usage is TRBV21-1 and J usage is TRBJ1-5. TRBV21-1 counts as a pseudogene. This CDR3 spans 19 amino acids. The CDR3 is CASSKRFRDGGCWSSPQHF. CDR3 DNA sequence: TGTGCCAGCAGCAAAAGGTTTCGGGACGGCGGTTGTTGGTCATCGCCCCAGCATTTT.